This T cell receptor beta chain was observed in a study of beta chain features in type 1 diabetes (dated by TCRdb to 2016 to 2018). About the investigation overall: Mean age, gender distribution, total cell number and subset yield did not differ between patients and healthy donors. In the study, TCRB repertoires of sorted circulating CD4+ T cell subsets from recently diagnosed type 1 diabetes patients were compared with those of matched healthy donors. Naive and central memory subsets were obtained from all 28 donors, but regulatory and stem cell-like memory subsets were isolated from only 8 patients and roughly 8 healthy donors. A total of under 140,000,000 sorted cells were examined across all samples, and the number of cells per subset was strongly correlated with RNA yield.

As encoded in the germline V gene, CDR1 is SGHTS while CDR2 is YDEGEE. Including the terminal cysteine and phenylalanine, the CDR3 comprises 15 residues. Of all the DNA, just the CDR3 is kept, 45 bases in frame from base 1. Deletion took 1 base off V and 5 bases off J, with a span of 13 bases between the germline ends. All of the isolated RNA was reverse transcribed with the High Capacity cDNA Reverse Transcription Kit, so expressed TCRB transcripts were sequenced. Naive, central memory and regulatory T cell samples underwent deep immunoSEQ sequencing, averaging around 4 million total reads per sample. Sorted cells were lysed in RLT buffer and RNA was extracted with DNase-treated RNeasy Micro or Mini kits, depending on cell number. Each cell subset was processed on its own to prevent cross-contamination, while patient and healthy donor samples were processed together. The immunoSEQ multiplex PCR was used to amplify TCRB sequences from cDNA, generating 87-bp fragments that spanned the CDR3 region. Sequencing of the amplicons was done on the Illumina HiSeq platform. Per the source publication's procedure: Synthetic template baselines were used to correct PCR bias computationally, reads within Hamming distance 2 were collapsed together, and singletons that could not be merged were discarded. By aligning reads against IMGT, V, D and J genes, CDR3 length, and insertions or deletions at six rearrangement sites were assigned. Within each subset, clonotype counts were normalized to sorted cell number, after which true diversity and Gini coefficients were computed with the tcR R package. The overlap coefficient, calculated on TCRB nucleotide sequences, was used to measure repertoire sharing. Held by TCRdb, this immuneACCESS table contains in-frame sequences only and omits some clones. Under half of the omission traces to an unresolved V gene where checked; the cause of the rest is unknown. V and J calls and clone size follow that table, whereas D and trimming were derived from the DNA. This sample is represented by about 220,000 clones; around 9.9% of them were singletons. Together, the top ten hold approximately 1.3% of the sample.

A single peripheral blood draw of about 116 mL on average was collected from each donor into heparinised tubes. Naive, central memory, regulatory and stem cell-like memory CD4+ T cells were sorted on a BD FACSAria II using a panel including CD45RO, CCR7, CD25, CD127, CD95 and CD27. Every sorted population had a purity above 98%. PBMCs were separated immediately by Lymphoprep density gradient centrifugation and were stained directly, without being cultured. So that batch effects would be minimized, each experiment stained and sorted samples in pairs, pairing one healthy donor with one patient. This clone was counted a few times. No cognate antigen has been identified for it. No base qualities exist here, and no much larger clone lies one base off it. Beyond this particular receptor, the publication reports: Because the HLA sub-analyses included only small numbers of individuals, any influence of HLA type on TCRB rearrangement was left unresolved. PCR may preferentially amplify shorter templates, but because patient and control samples were amplified and corrected together, any resulting skew would affect both groups equally. At VDJ recombination sites, patients with type 1 diabetes made fewer insertions and deleted more nucleotides, a pattern implying thymic rearrangement abnormalities. Naive, central memory and regulatory TCRB repertoires appeared to be more similar among patients than among healthy donors. A moderate but significant shortening of TCRB CDR3 length was observed in type 1 diabetes patients in all four CD4+ subsets. Because cDNA was sequenced instead of genomic DNA, highly expressing activated cells could be over-represented, though the groups showed no difference in activation or CD3 levels.

The source material was central memory CD4+ T cells from blood. The chain was built from TRBV5-8 and TRBJ1-5, with the D gene not clear enough to name. This TCR derives from a man younger than 35 in good health. For the CDR3, the sequence is CASSLSGQAHQPQHF. The base sequence is TGTGCCAGCAGCTTGTCCGGTCAGGCCCATCAGCCCCAGCATTTT.